The entry below describes one T cell receptor (beta chain). As the library was built, unique molecular identifiers were attached to individual cDNA molecules. Original data processing: The number of TCRs in each sample had a median of approximately 90,000 and spanned about 23,224 to 690,600. A single record per CDR3 protein comes from TCRdb applying MiXCR to the RACE reads. TCRdb's processing, not the authors' own work, is the source of the V and J calls. The table records around 130,000 distinct CDR3 sequences, about 8.2% of them present only once. This specimen belongs to a study of human T cells and chemical hapten exposure. Turning to the study itself: Per-sample variation in TCR yield stemmed mainly from small pooled library volume differences.

Time point given: healthy volunteer bleed at 2 weeks. Total RNA extraction was carried out from unfractionated whole blood. V was pared by 0 bases and J by 0 bases, with 9 bases between. The CDR3 sequence is 16 residues long. Germline CDR1 reads SGHAT; CDR2 reads FQDESV (reference sequence). The sample was whole blood. This TCR derives from a male donor in good health. Some clones in this sample may be carry-over from other donors' samples. The chain has TRBV11-1 and TRBJ1-3; D remains ambiguous. The CDR3 DNA reads as TGTGCCAGCAGCTTAGCCTCCGGAAGCTCTGGAAACACCATATATTTT. It encodes CASSLASGSSGNTIYF.